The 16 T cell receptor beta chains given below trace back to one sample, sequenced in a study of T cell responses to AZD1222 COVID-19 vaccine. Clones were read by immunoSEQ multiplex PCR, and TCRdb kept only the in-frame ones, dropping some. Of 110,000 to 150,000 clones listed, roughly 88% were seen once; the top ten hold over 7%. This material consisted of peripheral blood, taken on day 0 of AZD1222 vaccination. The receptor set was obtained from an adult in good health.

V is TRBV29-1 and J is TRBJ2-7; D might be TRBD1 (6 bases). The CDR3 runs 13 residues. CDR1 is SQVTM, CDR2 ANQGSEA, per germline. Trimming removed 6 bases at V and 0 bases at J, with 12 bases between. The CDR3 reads CSVQTGRSYEQYF. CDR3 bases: TGCAGCGTCCAGACAGGTCGCTCCTACGAGCAGTACTTC.

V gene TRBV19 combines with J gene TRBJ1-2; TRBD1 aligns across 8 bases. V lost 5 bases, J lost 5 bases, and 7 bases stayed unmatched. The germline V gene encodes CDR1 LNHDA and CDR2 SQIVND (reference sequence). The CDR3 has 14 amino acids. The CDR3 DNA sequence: TGTGCCAGTAGTCCGGGACAGGTGAGGTATGGCTACACCTTC. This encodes CASSPGQVRYGYTF.

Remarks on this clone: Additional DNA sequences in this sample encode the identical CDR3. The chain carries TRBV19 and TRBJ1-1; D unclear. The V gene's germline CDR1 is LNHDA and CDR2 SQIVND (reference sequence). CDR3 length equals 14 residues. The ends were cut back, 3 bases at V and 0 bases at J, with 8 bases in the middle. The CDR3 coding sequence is TGTGCCAGTAGTATTCGGGCTATGAACACTGAAGCTTTCTTT. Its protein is CASSIRAMNTEAFF.

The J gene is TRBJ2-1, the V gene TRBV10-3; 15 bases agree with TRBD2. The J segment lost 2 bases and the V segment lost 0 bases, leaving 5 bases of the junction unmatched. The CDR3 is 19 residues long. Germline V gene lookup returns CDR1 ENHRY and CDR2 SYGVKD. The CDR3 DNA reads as TGTGCCATCAGTGAGTCTGGGACTAGCGGGAGGACCACCTACAATGAGCAGTTCTTC. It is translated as CAISESGTSGRTTYNEQFF.

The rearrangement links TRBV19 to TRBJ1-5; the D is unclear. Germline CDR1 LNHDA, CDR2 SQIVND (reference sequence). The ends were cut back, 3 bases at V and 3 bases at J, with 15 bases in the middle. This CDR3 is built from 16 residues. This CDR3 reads CASSISGYMSNQPQHF. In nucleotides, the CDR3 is TGTGCCAGTAGTATCTCGGGCTACATGTCCAATCAGCCCCAGCATTTT.

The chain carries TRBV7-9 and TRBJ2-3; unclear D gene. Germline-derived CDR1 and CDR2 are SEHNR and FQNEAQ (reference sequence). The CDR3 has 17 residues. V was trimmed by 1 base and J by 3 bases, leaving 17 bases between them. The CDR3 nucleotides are TGTGCCAGCAGCTTAGAGTACGGGCCTCGAGCGACAGATACGCAGTATTTT. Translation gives CASSLEYGPRATDTQYF.

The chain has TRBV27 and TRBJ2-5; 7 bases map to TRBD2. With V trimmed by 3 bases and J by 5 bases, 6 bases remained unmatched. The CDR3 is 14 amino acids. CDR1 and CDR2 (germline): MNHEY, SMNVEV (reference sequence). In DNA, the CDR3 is TGTGCCAGCAGTTTGTACACCGGGGGGGAGACCCAGTACTTC. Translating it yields CASSLYTGGETQYF.

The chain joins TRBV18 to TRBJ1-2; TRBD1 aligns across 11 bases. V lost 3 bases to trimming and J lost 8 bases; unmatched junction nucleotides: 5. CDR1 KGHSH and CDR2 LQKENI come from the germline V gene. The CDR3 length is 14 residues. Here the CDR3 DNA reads TGTGCCAGCTCACCGGGGGACAGGGGGGGCGGCTACACCTTC. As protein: CASSPGDRGGGYTF.

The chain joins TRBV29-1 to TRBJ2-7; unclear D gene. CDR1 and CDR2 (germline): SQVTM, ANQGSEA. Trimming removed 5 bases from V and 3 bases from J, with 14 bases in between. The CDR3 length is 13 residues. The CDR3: CSVFLSDLYEQYF. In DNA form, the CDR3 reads TGCAGCGTTTTTCTGTCCGACCTCTACGAGCAGTACTTC.

CDR3 nucleotides: TGTGCCAGCAGGGCCCTAGGGGGCATATTAAATTCACCCCTCCACTTT. It specifies CASRALGGILNSPLHF. The chain combines TRBV4-2 with TRBJ1-6; 7 nucleotides agree with TRBD1. The germline CDR1 and CDR2 sequences are LGHNA and YNFKEQ. The CDR3 extends over 16 amino acids. The J segment lost 7 bases and the V segment lost 6 bases, leaving 12 bases of the junction unmatched.

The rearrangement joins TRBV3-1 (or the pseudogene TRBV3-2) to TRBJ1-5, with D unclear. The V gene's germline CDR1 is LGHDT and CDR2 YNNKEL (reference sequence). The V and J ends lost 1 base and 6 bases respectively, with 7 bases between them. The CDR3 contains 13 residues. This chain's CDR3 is CASSQGEIQPQHF. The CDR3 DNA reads TGTGCCAGCAGCCAAGGGGAAATTCAGCCCCAGCATTTT.

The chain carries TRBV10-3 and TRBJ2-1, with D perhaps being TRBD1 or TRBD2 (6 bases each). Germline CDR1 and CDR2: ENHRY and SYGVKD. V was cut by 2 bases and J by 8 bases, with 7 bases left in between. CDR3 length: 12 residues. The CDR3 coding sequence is TGTGCCATCAGTGAGGGGGGGCATGAGCAGTTCTTC. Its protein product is CAISEGGHEQFF.

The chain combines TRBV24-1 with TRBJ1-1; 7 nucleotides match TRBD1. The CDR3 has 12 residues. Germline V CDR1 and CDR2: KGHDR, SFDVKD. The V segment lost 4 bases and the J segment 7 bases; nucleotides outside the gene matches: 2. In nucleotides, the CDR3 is TGTGCCACCAGTGACCACAGGGGTGAAGCTTTCTTT. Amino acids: CATSDHRGEAFF.

CDR3 in amino acids: CSIRDTEAFF. CDR3 DNA: TGCAGCATCCGGGACACTGAAGCTTTCTTT. V and J are TRBV29-1 and TRBJ1-1; D remains ambiguous. V dropped 8 bases and J dropped 3 bases, with 7 bases sitting between them. The germline V gene has CDR1 SQVTM and CDR2 ANQGSEA. The CDR3 extends over 10 amino acids.

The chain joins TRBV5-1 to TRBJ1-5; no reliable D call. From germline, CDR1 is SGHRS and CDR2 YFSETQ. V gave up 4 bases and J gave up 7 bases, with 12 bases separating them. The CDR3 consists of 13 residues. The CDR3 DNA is TGCGCCAGCAGCCCCGGACGGGGACAGCCCCAGCATTTT. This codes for CASSPGRGQPQHF.

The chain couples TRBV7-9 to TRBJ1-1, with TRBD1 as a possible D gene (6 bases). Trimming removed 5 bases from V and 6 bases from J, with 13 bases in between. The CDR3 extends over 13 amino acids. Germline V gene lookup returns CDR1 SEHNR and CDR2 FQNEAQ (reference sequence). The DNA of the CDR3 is TGTGCCAGCAGCGAGGGTGGGGGGCCTGAAGCTTTCTTT. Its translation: CASSEGGGPEAFF.